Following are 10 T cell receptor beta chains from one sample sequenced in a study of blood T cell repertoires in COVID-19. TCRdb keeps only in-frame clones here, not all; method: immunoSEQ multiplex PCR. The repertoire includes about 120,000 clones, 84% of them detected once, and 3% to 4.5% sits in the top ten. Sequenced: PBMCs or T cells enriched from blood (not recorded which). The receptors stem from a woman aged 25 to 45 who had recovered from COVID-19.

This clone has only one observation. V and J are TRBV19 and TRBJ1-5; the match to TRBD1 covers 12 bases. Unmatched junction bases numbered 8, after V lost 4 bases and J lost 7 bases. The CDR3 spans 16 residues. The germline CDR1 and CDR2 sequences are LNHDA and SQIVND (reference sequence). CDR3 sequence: CASSTPGTGGQQPQHF. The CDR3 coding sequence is TGTGCCAGTAGTACCCCCGGGACAGGGGGCCAACAGCCCCAGCATTTT.

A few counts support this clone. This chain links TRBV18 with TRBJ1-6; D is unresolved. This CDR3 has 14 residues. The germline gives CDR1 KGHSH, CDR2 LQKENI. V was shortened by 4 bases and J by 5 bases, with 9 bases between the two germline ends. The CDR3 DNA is TGTGCCAGCTCACGAAGCGCCAATAATTCACCCCTCCACTTT. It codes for CASSRSANNSPLHF.

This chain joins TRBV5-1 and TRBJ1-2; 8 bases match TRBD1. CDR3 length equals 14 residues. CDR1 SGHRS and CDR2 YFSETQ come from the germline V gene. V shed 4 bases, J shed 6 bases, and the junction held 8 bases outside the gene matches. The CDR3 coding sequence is TGCGCCAGCAGCACCGCGGACAGGGTGGATGGCTACACCTTC. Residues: CASSTADRVDGYTF.

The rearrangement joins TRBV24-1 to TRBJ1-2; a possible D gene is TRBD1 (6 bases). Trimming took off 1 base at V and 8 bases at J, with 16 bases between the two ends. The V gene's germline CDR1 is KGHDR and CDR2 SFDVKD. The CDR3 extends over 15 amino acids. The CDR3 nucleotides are TGTGCCACCAGTGATTTTCCCTCAGGGGTAGGCGGCTACACCTTC. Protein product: CATSDFPSGVGGYTF.

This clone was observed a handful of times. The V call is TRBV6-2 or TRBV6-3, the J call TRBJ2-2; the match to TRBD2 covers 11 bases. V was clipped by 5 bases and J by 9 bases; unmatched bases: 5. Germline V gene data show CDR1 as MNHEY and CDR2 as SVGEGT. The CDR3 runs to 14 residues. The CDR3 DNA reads TGTGCCAGCAGTCCGACTAGCGGGAACAGGGAGCTGTTTTTT. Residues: CASSPTSGNRELFF.

For the CDR3, the DNA is TGTGCTAGTGGTCCCGGAGGAGGAACAGATACGCAGTATTTT. It yields the protein CASGPGGGTDTQYF. V and J are TRBV12-5 and TRBJ2-3; D perhaps matches TRBD2 (5 bases). Germline V lookup: CDR1 LGHNT, CDR2 FRNRAP. Trimming took 5 bases from V and 3 from J, leaving 12 bases between them. The CDR3 is 14 amino acids.

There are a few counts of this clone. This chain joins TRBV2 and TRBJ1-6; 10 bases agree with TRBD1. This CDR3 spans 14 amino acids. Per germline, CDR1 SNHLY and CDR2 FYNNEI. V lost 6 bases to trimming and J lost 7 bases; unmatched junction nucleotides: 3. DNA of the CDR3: TGTGCCAGCAGCCGGGGACAGGGGAATTCACCCCTCCACTTT. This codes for CASSRGQGNSPLHF.

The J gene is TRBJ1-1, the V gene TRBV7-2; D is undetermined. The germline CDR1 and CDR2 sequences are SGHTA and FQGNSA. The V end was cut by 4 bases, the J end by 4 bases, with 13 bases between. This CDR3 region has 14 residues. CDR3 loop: CASSSLEWSTEAFF. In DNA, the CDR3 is TGTGCCAGCAGCTCCCTAGAATGGAGCACTGAAGCTTTCTTT. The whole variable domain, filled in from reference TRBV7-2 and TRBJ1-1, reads GAGVSQSPSNKVTEKGKDVELRCDPISGHTALYWYRQSLGQGLEFLIYFQGNSAPDKSGLPSDRFSAERTGGSVSTLTIQRTQQEDSAVYLCASSSLEWSTEAFFGQGTRLTVV.

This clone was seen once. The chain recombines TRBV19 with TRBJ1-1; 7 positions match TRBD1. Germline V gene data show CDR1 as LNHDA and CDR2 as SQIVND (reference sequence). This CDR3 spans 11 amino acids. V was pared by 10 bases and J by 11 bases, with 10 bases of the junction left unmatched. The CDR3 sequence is CATRQGAFAFF. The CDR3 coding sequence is TGTGCCACTAGACAGGGTGCGTTCGCTTTCTTT.

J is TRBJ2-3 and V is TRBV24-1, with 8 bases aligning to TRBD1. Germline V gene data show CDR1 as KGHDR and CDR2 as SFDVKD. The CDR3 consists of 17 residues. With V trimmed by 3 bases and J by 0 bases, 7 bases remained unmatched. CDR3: CATSDHLTGASTDTQYF. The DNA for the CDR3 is TGTGCCACCAGTGATCACTTGACAGGGGCTAGCACAGATACGCAGTATTTT.